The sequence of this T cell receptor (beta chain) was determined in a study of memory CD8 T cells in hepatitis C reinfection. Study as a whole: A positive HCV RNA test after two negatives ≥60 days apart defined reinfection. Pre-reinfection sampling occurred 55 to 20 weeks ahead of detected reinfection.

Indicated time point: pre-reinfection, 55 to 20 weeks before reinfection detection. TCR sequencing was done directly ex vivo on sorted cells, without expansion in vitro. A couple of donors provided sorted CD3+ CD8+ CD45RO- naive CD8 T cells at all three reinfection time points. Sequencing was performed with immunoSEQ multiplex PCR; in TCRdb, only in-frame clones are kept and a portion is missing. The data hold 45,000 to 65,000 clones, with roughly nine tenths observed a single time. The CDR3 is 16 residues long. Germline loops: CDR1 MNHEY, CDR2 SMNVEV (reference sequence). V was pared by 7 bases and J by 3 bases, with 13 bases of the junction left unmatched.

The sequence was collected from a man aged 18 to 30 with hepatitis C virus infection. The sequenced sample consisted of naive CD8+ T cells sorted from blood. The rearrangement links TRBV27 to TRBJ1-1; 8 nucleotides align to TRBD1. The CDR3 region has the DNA TGTGCCAGCACGTACTTCCCAGGGGGCTCTTACACTGAAGCTTTCTTT. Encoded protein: CASTYFPGGSYTEAFF.